Described below is a single T cell receptor (beta chain) sequence and its context. Its target is not known. The authors sequenced patients whose flow cytometry had shown CD8+CD57+ cell expansion. This entry comes from a study of CD8+CD57+ T cells in acquired aplastic anemia. Points from the study as a whole: Patients and healthy controls showed no significant CD8+ Simpson's diversity difference.

Unmatched junction bases numbered 10, after V lost 6 bases and J lost 5 bases. Germline CDR1 MNHEY, CDR2 SVGAGI. The length of the CDR3 is 14 residues. The use of genomic DNA as template underpinned the TCR beta VDJ and CDR3 profiling. TCRdb redid the calling of the reads with MiXCR, one entry per CDR3 protein. The sample lists roughly 240,000 distinct CDR3 sequences, 40% to 50% occurring once. The origin of this receptor is a human donor with aplastic anemia. The specimen sequenced was sorted CD4+, CD8+, or CD8+CD57+ T cells (not recorded which) from PBMCs. The genes are TRBV6-5 and TRBJ2-7; TRBD1 agrees at 7 bases. CDR3 sequence (DNA): TGTGCCAGCAGCCCCCGACAGGGTGGCCACGAGCAGTACTTC. Translated, it gives CASSPRQGGHEQYF.